Listed here are 7 T cell receptor beta chains from one sample, sequenced in a study of shared T cell receptors in the human thymus. Produced via immunoSEQ multiplex PCR; TCRdb's table is partial and in-frame only. The sample includes hundreds of thousands of clones, around 89% of them seen just once. These data were likewise used in another study, on human thymus T cells.

Material for sequencing was thymocytes. The receptors originated from a boy under two years old with a congenital heart defect.

The chain carries TRBV27 and TRBJ2-1; D may be TRBD1 (6 bases). The CDR3 has 18 residues. Trimming removed 2 bases from V and 6 bases from J, with 23 bases in between. From germline, CDR1 is MNHEY and CDR2 SMNVEV (reference sequence). CDR3 DNA: TGTGCCAGCAGTTTAGGTCGGGACACCAGTTCCGGGCGCAATGAGCAGTTCTTC. This translates into CASSLGRDTSSGRNEQFF.

The chain joins TRBV11-3 to TRBJ1-1; 12 bases fit TRBD1. CDR1 SGHNT and CDR2 YENEEA come from the germline V gene. With 7 bases clipped from V and 7 bases from J, the junction kept 10 bases outside the gene matches. The CDR3 runs 15 residues. The chain's CDR3 is CASTPSGTGGREAFF. The CDR3 nucleotides read TGTGCCAGCACCCCATCCGGGACAGGGGGCCGTGAAGCTTTCTTT.

The chain carries TRBV29-1 and TRBJ2-1, with 8 bases aligning to TRBD1. With V trimmed by 6 bases and J by 5 bases, 6 bases remained unmatched. The CDR3 has 13 amino acids. Germline V CDR1 and CDR2: SQVTM, ANQGSEA. In DNA form, the CDR3 reads TGCAGCGTAACGGGACAGGTCCACAATGAGCAGTTCTTC. This encodes CSVTGQVHNEQFF.

The gene calls are TRBV4-3 and TRBJ2-5; D is possibly TRBD2 (6 bases). The CDR3 is made up of 18 amino acids. Germline V CDR1 and CDR2: LGHNA, YSLEER. The ends were cut back, 0 bases at V and 0 bases at J, with 17 bases in the middle. The CDR3 protein is CASSQDRGSVANQETQYF. The CDR3 coding sequence is TGCGCCAGCAGCCAAGATCGGGGGTCGGTCGCAAACCAAGAGACCCAGTACTTC.

The gene calls are TRBV29-1 and TRBJ2-7; TRBD2 aligns across 8 bases. Per the germline V gene, CDR1 is SQVTM and CDR2 is ANQGSEA. V shed 4 bases, J shed 0 bases, and the junction held 8 bases outside the gene matches. The CDR3 extends over 15 amino acids. The DNA for the CDR3 is TGCAGCGTTGCCCGGGGGAGCGGGAGCTCCTACGAGCAGTACTTC. It translates to CSVARGSGSSYEQYF.

The V gene is TRBV13, the J gene TRBJ2-1, with 8 bases aligning to TRBD1. The CDR3 spans 15 residues. With 5 bases clipped from V and 5 bases from J, the junction kept 8 bases outside the gene matches. Germline CDR1 PRHDT, CDR2 FYEKMQ (reference sequence). The CDR3 DNA is TGTGCCAGCAGCCCCGCGGGACAGGAGGACAATGAGCAGTTCTTC. This sequence encodes CASSPAGQEDNEQFF.

This chain joins TRBV9 and TRBJ2-2, with 9 bases identical to TRBD2. V shed 5 bases, J shed 1 base, and the junction held 18 bases outside the gene matches. The CDR3 is 20 amino acids. In germline, CDR1 is SGDLS, CDR2 YYNGEE. CDR3 region: CASRGQDGGTSGLNTGELFF. The CDR3 DNA reads as TGTGCCAGCAGAGGACAGGACGGGGGTACTAGCGGGTTGAACACCGGGGAGCTGTTTTTT.